Detailed here is one TCR beta chain. What it binds is unknown. This record comes from a study of vaccination and CD4 T cells after COVID-19. Overall study context: Cellular stimulation was performed using overlapping spike peptides derived from SARS-CoV-2, HCoV-NL63, HCoV-OC43 and HCoV-229E. Treatment of control cultures consisted of a CEFX pool, an HIV-1 Nef pool, or no peptide.

Documented treatment: approximately 9-day PBMC culture with coronavirus spike peptide pools or control peptides (ViraFEST assay). First, ViraFEST expanded antigen-specific T cells with peptide pools, and next it sequenced the TCRs. The CDR3 has 15 residues. CDR1 is DFQATT, CDR2 SNEGSKA, per germline (reference sequence). The V gene lost 3 bases and the J gene lost 3 bases, with 15 bases spanning the gap. An Oncomine TCR Beta short-read assay was used to sequence the DNA from cultured CD4+ T cells. Genomic DNA from cultured CD4+ T cells was extracted. In TCRdb, the PCR reads were re-called with MiXCR into one record per CDR3 protein. The sample has approximately 19,000 distinct CDR3 sequences; less than 55% are singletons.

The sequencing here drew on CD4+ T cells from blood, cultured in vitro, taken before SARS-CoV-2 vaccination. The chain employs TRBV20-1 and TRBJ2-1; maybe TRBD2 (5 bases). This clonotype originated in a human donor who had recovered from COVID-19. The DNA of the CDR3 is TGCAGTGCTAGCACCGAGCGGAGGAACTACAATGAGCAGTTCTTC. Translation gives CSASTERRNYNEQFF.